This TCR beta chain is drawn from a study of identical twins. Ten or more counts support this clonotype. The length of the CDR3 is 13 residues. Losses at the gene ends were 8 bases for V and 7 bases for J; bases not matched to a gene: 6. TCRdb ran MiXCR on the 5' RACE reads and lists one entry per CDR3 protein. The sample includes roughly 280,000 distinct CDR3 sequences, 7.5% to 9.5% of them seen just once. These sequences were also reported in another study, on yellow fever vaccine responses in identical twins.

Material for sequencing was CD8+ T cells sorted from blood. This chain uses TRBV12-3 or TRBV12-4 with TRBJ2-1, with TRBD2 matching 9 bases. The clonotype was recovered from a woman younger than 35 in good health. The CDR3: CASRGRASNEQFF. The DNA for the CDR3 is TGTGCCAGCCGCGGGAGGGCCTCTAATGAGCAGTTCTTC.